This T cell receptor (beta chain) was profiled in a study of cytomegalovirus exposure and HLA in healthy donors. The CDR3 covers 14 residues. V lost 0 bases, J lost 3 bases, and 9 bases lay in between. Germline V CDR1 and CDR2: KGHSH, LQKENI. The protocol was immunoSEQ multiplex PCR, while the TCRdb copy is restricted to in-frame clones and leaves out a portion. The repertoire holds more than 300,000 clones, roughly 89% seen once, with about 0.8% in the top ten. The receptor was isolated from a woman under 30 in good health and CMV-seronegative. This chain uses TRBV18 with TRBJ2-7; possible D gene TRBD1, 7 bases. Sequencing was carried out using PBMCs. The CDR3 loop reads CASSPPQGGYEQYF. The CDR3, as DNA: TGTGCCAGCTCACCACCGCAGGGGGGCTACGAGCAGTACTTC.